This TCR beta chain comes out of a study of blood T cell repertoires in COVID-19. Germline V gene data show CDR1 as SEHNR and CDR2 as FQNEAQ (reference sequence). This CDR3 has 17 residues. V lost 5 bases, J lost 3 bases, and 12 bases stayed unmatched. The protocol was immunoSEQ multiplex PCR, while the TCRdb copy is restricted to in-frame clones and leaves out a portion. The data contain 95,000 to 150,000 clones, 65% to 85% of them singletons. The sequence was obtained from a woman in her 30s who had recovered from COVID-19. The sequencing input was PBMCs or T cells enriched from blood (not recorded which). V and J are TRBV7-9 and TRBJ2-7; 11 bases fit TRBD2. This CDR3 is CASSPGLAALLGYEQYF. The CDR3 DNA reads as TGTGCCAGCAGCCCGGGACTAGCGGCTCTATTGGGCTACGAGCAGTACTTC.